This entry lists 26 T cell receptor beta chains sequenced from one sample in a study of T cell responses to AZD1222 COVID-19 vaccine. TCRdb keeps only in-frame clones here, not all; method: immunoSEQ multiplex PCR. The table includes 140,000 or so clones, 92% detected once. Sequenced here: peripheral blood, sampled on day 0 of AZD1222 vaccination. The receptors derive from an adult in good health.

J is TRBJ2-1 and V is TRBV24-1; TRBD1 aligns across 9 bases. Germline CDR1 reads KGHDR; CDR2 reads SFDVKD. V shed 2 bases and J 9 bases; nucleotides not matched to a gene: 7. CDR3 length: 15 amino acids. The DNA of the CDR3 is TGTGCCACCAGTGATTCATGGGACAGGGCCGTTGAGCAGTTCTTC. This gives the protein CATSDSWDRAVEQFF.

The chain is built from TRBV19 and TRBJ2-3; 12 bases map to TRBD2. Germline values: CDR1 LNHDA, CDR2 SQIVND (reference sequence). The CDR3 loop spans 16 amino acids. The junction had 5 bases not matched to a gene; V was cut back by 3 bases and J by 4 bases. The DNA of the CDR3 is TGTGCCAGTAGTATGCGGGCTAGCGGGGGGGCAGATACGCAGTATTTT. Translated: CASSMRASGGADTQYF.

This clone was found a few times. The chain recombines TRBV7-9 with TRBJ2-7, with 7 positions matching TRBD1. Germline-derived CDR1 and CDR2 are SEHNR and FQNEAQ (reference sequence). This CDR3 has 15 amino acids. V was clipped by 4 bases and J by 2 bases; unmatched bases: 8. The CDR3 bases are TGTGCCAGCAGCTCCCTGACCGGGACAGCCTACGAGCAGTACTTC. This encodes CASSSLTGTAYEQYF.

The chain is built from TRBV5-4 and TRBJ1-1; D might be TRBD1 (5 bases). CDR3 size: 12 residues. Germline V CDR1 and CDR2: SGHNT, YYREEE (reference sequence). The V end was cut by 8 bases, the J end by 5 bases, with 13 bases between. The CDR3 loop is CASQGWRTEAFF. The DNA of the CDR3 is TGTGCCAGTCAGGGATGGAGGACTGAAGCTTTCTTT.

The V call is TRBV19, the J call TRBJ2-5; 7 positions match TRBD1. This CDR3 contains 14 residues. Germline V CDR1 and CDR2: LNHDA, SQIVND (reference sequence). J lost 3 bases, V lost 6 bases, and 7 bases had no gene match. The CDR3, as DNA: TGTGCCAGTAGAATCTCAGGGGGTAAAGAGACCCAGTACTTC. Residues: CASRISGGKETQYF. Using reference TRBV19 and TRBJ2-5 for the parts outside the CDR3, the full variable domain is DGGITQSPKYLFRKEGQNVTLSCEQNLNHDAMYWYRQDPGQGLRLIYYSQIVNDFQKGDIAEGYSVSREKKESFPLTVTSAQKNPTAFYLCASRISGGKETQYFGPGTRLLVL.

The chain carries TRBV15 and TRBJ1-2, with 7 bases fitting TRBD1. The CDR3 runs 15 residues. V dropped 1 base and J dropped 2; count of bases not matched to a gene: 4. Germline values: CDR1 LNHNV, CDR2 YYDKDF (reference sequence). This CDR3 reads CATSRVRGQNYGYTF. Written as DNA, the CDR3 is TGTGCCACCAGCAGAGTAAGGGGGCAGAACTATGGCTACACCTTC. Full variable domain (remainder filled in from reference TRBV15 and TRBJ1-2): DAMVIQNPRYQVTQFGKPVTLSCSQTLNHNVMYWYQQKSSQAPKLLFHYYDKDFNNEADTPDNFQSRRPNTSFCFLDIRSPGLGDTAMYLCATSRVRGQNYGYTFGSGTRLTVV.

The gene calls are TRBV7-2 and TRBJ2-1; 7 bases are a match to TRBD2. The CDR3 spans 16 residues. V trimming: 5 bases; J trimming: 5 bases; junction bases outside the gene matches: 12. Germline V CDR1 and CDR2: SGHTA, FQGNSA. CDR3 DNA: TGTGCCAGCAGCCCCCTCGGGGGGTCATTTCACAATGAGCAGTTCTTC. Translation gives CASSPLGGSFHNEQFF. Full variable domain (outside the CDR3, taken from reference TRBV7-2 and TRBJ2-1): GAGVSQSPSNKVTEKGKDVELRCDPISGHTALYWYRQSLGQGLEFLIYFQGNSAPDKSGLPSDRFSAERTGGSVSTLTIQRTQQEDSAVYLCASSPLGGSFHNEQFFGPGTRLTVL.

The CDR3 DNA reads TGTGCCAGCAGTCAACCCTCATCGAATGAAAAACTGTTTTTT. Its protein is CASSQPSSNEKLFF. V usage is TRBV6-6 and J usage is TRBJ1-4; D unresolved. Trimming took off 5 bases at V and 5 bases at J, with 12 bases between the two ends. The CDR3 length is 14 residues. Germline V CDR1 and CDR2: MNHNY, SVGAGI (reference sequence).

CDR3 DNA sequence: TGTGCCAGCAGCTTAGGATACGGTTATAGCAATCAGCCCCAGCATTTT. Amino acid sequence: CASSLGYGYSNQPQHF. This chain uses TRBV7-2 with TRBJ1-5; D call uncertain. This CDR3 region has 16 residues. Trimming shortened V by 1 base and J by 0 bases, and 10 bases separated the two germline ends. Germline V gene data show CDR1 as SGHTA and CDR2 as FQGNSA.

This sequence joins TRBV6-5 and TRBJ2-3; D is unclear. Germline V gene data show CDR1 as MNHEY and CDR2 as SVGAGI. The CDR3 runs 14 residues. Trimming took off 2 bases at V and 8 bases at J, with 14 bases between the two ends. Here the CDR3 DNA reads TGTGCCAGCAGTTACCCGGGTTCACCGGGTACGCAGTATTTT. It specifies CASSYPGSPGTQYF.

CDR3 sequence (DNA): TGTGCCAGCTCCGTAGTACAGGAAAGCTCTGGAAACACCATATATTTT. Translated, it gives CASSVVQESSGNTIYF. The chain links TRBV18 to TRBJ1-3; possible D gene TRBD1, 5 bases. The CDR3 covers 16 residues. V was trimmed by 6 bases and J by 0 bases, leaving 15 bases between them. Germline V gene data show CDR1 as KGHSH and CDR2 as LQKENI.

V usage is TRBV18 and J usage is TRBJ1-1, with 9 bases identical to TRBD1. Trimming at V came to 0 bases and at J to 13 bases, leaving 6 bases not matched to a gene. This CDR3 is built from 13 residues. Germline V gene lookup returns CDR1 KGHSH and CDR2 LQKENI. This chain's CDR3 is CASSPPDRGGSFF. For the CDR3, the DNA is TGTGCCAGCTCACCACCAGACAGGGGGGGGAGTTTCTTT. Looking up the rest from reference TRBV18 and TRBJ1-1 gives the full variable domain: NAGVMQNPRHLVRRRGQEARLRCSPMKGHSHVYWYRQLPEEGLKFMVYLQKENIIDESGMPKERFSAEFPKEGPSILRIQQVVRGDSAAYFCASSPPDRGGSFFGQGTRLTVV.

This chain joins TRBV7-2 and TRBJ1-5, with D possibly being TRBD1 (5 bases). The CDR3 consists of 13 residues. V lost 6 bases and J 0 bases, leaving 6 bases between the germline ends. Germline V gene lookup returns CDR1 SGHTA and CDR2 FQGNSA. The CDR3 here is CASRTGSNQPQHF. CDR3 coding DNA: TGTGCCAGCAGAACAGGTAGCAATCAGCCCCAGCATTTT.

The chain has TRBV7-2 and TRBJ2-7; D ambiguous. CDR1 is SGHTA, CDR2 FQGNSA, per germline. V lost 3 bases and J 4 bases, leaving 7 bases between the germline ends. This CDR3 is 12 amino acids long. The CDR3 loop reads CASSFIGYEQYF. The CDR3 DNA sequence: TGTGCCAGCAGCTTTATAGGTTACGAGCAGTACTTC.

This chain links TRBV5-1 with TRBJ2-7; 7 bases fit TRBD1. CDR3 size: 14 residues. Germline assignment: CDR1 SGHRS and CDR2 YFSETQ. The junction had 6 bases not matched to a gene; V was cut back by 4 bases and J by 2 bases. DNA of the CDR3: TGCGCCAGCAGCCCGACAGGGCACCCCTACGAGCAGTACTTC. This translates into CASSPTGHPYEQYF.

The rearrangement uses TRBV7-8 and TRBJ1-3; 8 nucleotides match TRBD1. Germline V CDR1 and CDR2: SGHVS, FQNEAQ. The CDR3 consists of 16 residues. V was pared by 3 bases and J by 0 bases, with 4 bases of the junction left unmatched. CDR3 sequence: CASSFPQGGSGNTIYF. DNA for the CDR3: TGTGCCAGCAGCTTTCCACAGGGGGGCTCTGGAAACACCATATATTTT.

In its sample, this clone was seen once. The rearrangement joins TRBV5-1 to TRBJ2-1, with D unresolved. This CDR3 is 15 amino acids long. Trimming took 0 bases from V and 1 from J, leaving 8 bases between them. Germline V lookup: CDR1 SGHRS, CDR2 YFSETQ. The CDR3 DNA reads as TGCGCCAGCAGCTTGGAGGCCAGATCCTACAATGAGCAGTTCTTC. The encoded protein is CASSLEARSYNEQFF.

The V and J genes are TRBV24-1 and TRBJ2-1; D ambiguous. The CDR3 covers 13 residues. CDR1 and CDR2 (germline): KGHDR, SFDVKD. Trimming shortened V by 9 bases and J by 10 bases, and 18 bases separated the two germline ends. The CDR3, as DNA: TGTGCCACCCGCCAATTTGAGAATGGGGAGCAGTTCTTC. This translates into CATRQFENGEQFF.

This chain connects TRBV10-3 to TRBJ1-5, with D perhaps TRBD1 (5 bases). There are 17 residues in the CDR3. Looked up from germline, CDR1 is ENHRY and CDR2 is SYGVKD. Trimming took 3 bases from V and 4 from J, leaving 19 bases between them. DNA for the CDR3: TGTGCCATCAGTGATTGGGGGGAATTAGGCCCTAATCAGCCCCAGCATTTT. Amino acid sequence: CAISDWGELGPNQPQHF.

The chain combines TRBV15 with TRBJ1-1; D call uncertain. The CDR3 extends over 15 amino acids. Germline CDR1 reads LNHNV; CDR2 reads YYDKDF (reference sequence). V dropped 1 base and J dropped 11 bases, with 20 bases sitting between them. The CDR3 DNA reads TGTGCCACCAGCAGAGGGCGGACTGGGAGTAATGAGGCTTTCTTT. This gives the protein CATSRGRTGSNEAFF.

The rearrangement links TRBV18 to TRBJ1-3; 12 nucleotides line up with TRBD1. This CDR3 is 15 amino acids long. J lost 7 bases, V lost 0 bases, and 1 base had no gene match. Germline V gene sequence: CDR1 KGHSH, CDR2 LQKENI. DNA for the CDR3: TGTGCCAGCTCACCACCGGGACAGGGGGCTAACACCATATATTTT. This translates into CASSPPGQGANTIYF.

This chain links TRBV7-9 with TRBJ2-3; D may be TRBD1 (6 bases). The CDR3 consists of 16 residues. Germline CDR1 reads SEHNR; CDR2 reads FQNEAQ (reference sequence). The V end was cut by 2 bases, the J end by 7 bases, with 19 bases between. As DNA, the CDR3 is TGTGCCAGCAGCTTAAGTGGCCAGGGGTCCTGGAATACGCAGTATTTT. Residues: CASSLSGQGSWNTQYF.

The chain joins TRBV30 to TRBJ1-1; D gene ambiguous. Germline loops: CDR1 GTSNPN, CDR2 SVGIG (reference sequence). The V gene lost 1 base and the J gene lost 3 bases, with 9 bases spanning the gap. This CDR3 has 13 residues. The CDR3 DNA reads TGTGCCTGGAGTGCCCGGACGGACACTGAAGCTTTCTTT. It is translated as CAWSARTDTEAFF.

The CDR3 sequence: CASSPPPGVNYGYTF. In DNA form, the CDR3 reads TGTGCCAGCAGCCCCCCCCCGGGGGTGAACTATGGCTACACCTTC. This chain links TRBV5-6 with TRBJ1-2, with TRBD1 as a possible D gene (5 bases). The CDR3 covers 15 residues. Trimming took 4 bases from V and 2 from J, leaving 15 bases between them. Germline CDR1 reads SGHDT; CDR2 reads YYEEEE.

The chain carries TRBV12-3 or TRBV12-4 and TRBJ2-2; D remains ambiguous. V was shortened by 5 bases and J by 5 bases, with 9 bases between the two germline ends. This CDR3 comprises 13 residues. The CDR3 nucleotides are TGTGCCAGCAGTACCAGTGGAACCGGGGAGCTGTTTTTT. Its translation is CASSTSGTGELFF.

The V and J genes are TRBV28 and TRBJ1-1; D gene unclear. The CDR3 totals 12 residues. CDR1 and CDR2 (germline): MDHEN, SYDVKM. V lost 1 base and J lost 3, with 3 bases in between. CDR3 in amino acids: CASSLSYTEAFF. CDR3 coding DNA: TGTGCCAGCAGTTTATCGTACACTGAAGCTTTCTTT.